A single T cell receptor beta chain is shown here with its context. The target of this receptor is not known. Base-call qualities are not available, and no considerably larger clone is one nucleotide away. The data derive from a study of CD4 T cells in relation to SARS-CoV-2 and coronaviruses (dated by TCRdb to about 2021). Broadly, across the study: Patient-derived lymphoblastoid cell lines were used to map the HLA restriction of shared crossreactive spike epitopes. At the level of individual TCR clonotypes, the study measured memory CD4+ T cell crossreactivity between SARS-CoV-2 spike protein and common cold coronavirus spike proteins. The Adaptive Biotechnologies TCR-sequencing kit was used to sequence samples from three pre-COVID donors and the naive versus memory experiments, whereas other data were Illumina-based. A different TCR-beta assay, based on Illumina, was used to sequence expansion assays from other donors in the study. Study-wide findings and limitations: Naive versus memory sequencing indicated the assay detects memory recall responses rather than primary responses primed during culture. The study was limited by small numbers of patients and tested TCRs. Crossreactive clones showed significantly weaker SARS-CoV-2-driven expansion than monoreactive clones, consistent with antigenic imprinting. Roughly 60% of donors had memory CD4+ clonotypes that crossrecognized SARS-CoV-2 and at least one common cold coronavirus spike. Because no donor provided both pre-pandemic and post-infection samples, tracing the source of pre-existing responses was limited. Crossreactivity analysis centred on spike protein, so crossreactivity against other viral proteins was not assessed.

The V and J ends are trimmed by 7 bases and 2 bases, leaving 12 bases between them. Taken from cysteine to phenylalanine, the CDR3 has 12 residues. Kept here is only the CDR3 DNA, which spans 36 bases and is read in frame from base 1. CDR1 and CDR2 are drawn from the germline V gene: SQVTM, ANQGSEA. CD4+ T cells from unexposed donors were collected before the COVID-19 pandemic (2011-2018). To separate naive from memory CD4+ T cells, cryopreserved PBMCs first underwent CD4 enrichment and then EasySep naive CD4+ T cell enrichment. The leukapheresis product used for the unexposed donors was purchased from a commercial source. Ficoll-Paque PLUS gradient centrifugation was used to isolate PBMCs from either whole blood or leukapheresis product. PBMCs were either cryopreserved at -140°C or used fresh in the expansion assay. The QIAamp Micro DNA Kit was used to extract genomic DNA from the CD4+ T cells. DNA from uncultured naive and memory CD4+ T cells underwent immunoSEQ TCR-beta sequencing at deep resolution. As for the original processing: During preprocessing, nonproductive sequences were discarded, as were any CDR3s that did not begin with C, did not end with F or W, or were shorter than 7 amino acids. Cultured and uncultured naive and memory CD4+ repertoires were searched for previously identified spike- and CEF-reactive CDR3s. CDR3 homology was measured as pairwise Levenshtein distance, computed with the stringdist R package after trimming three terminal residues from each end. In its TCRdb copy, this immuneACCESS table keeps in-frame sequences only and misses some clones. Where compared with another copy, unresolved V genes explain less than half of these, and the others have no known cause. V, J and clone size derive from that table, while D and trimming were established from the DNA sequence. Counted in this sample were around 69,000 clones; about 95% of them appeared once. 0.13% to 0.15% of the sample lies in the top ten.

The sample comprised naive CD4+ T cells from PBMCs. This specimen's cell subset or site label, per the study, means: naive CD4+ T cells isolated by negative enrichment. The receptor comes from a human donor in good health. The sequence is built from TRBV29-1 and TRBJ2-7; the D segment could be TRBD1, given 5 matching bases. This receptor carries the CDR3 CSAGKGTYEQYF. The bases are TGCAGCGCAGGGAAAGGGACCTACGAGCAGTACTTC.